One and the same sample provided the 27 T cell receptor beta chains below, sequenced in a study of T cells after yellow fever vaccination. TCRdb called the 5' RACE reads again in MiXCR, with one record for every CDR3 protein. This table has a few hundred thousand distinct CDR3 sequences, around 4.5% appearing once. This specimen consisted of PBMCs, obtained 15 days after the yellow fever booster vaccination. The origin of the receptors is a man between 18 and 35 years old who received the YFV17D yellow fever vaccine.

This clonotype was recorded at least ten times. This chain connects TRBV20-1 to TRBJ2-1; D perhaps matches TRBD2 (6 bases). This CDR3 is 11 amino acids long. Between the trimmed V and J ends, which lost 3 bases and 10 bases, there was a span of 10 bases. CDR1 and CDR2 (germline): DFQATT, SNEGSKA (reference sequence). In nucleotides, the CDR3 is TGCAGTGCTAGTTTTGCGGGGGAGCAGTTCTTC. It is translated as CSASFAGEQFF.

This clonotype was seen repeatedly, ten times or more. This chain joins TRBV6-5 and TRBJ1-3; 9 bases are a match to TRBD1. This CDR3 has 15 residues. Germline lookup yields CDR1 MNHEY and CDR2 SVGAGI. The ends lost 4 bases at V and 4 bases at J; junction bases unmatched: 5. The CDR3 spells CASSSDRGYGNTIYF. CDR3 in DNA: TGTGCCAGCAGTTCGGACAGGGGTTACGGAAACACCATATATTTT.

This rearrangement joins TRBV24-1 to TRBJ2-1, with 10 bases aligning to TRBD1. J gave up 5 bases and V 9 bases, and 12 bases lay outside the gene matches. The CDR3 spans 16 residues. Germline values: CDR1 KGHDR, CDR2 SFDVKD. CDR3 in DNA: TGTGCCACCCTTGGACCGAGACAGGGGGCGAACAATGAGCAGTTCTTC. Translated, it gives CATLGPRQGANNEQFF.

This clonotype showed up many times. The J gene is TRBJ2-1, the V gene TRBV20-1; D is undetermined. Germline V gene data show CDR1 as DFQATT and CDR2 as SNEGSKA (reference sequence). The CDR3 covers 13 residues. Trimming took off 0 bases at V and 6 bases at J, with 9 bases between the two ends. Written as DNA, the CDR3 is TGCAGTGCTAGAGATGACCTATCCAATGAGCAGTTCTTC. Its protein product is CSARDDLSNEQFF.

This clonotype is classed as medium-sized. The genes are TRBV7-9 and TRBJ2-5, with TRBD2 matching 8 bases. The germline V gene encodes CDR1 SEHNR and CDR2 FQNEAQ (reference sequence). Unmatched junction bases numbered 3, after V lost 5 bases and J lost 4 bases. This CDR3 has 13 amino acids. CDR3 bases: TGTGCCAGCAGCCCTCGGGAGGGAGAGACCCAGTACTTC. Protein sequence: CASSPREGETQYF. Based on the CDR3 plus reference TRBV7-9 and TRBJ2-5, the full variable domain is DTGVSQNPRHKITKRGQNVTFRCDPISEHNRLYWYRQTLGQGPEFLTYFQNEAQLEKSRLLSDRFSAERPKGSFSTLEIQRTEQGDSAMYLCASSPREGETQYFGPGTRLLVL.

This clonotype was detected ten times or more. The V and J genes are TRBV7-9 and TRBJ1-5, with D possibly being TRBD1 (5 bases). V was cut by 3 bases and J by 7 bases, with 10 bases left in between. Germline CDR1 SEHNR, CDR2 FQNEAQ (reference sequence). The CDR3 has 13 amino acids. The CDR3 nucleotides are TGTGCCAGCAGCTTGGAGGGGAGCCAGCCCCAGCATTTT. Amino acids: CASSLEGSQPQHF.

V usage is TRBV30 and J usage is TRBJ1-5; D is unresolved. Germline lookup yields CDR1 GTSNPN and CDR2 SVGIG (reference sequence). V was shortened by 1 base and J by 4 bases, with 17 bases between the two germline ends. This CDR3 contains 16 residues. The CDR3 DNA is TGTGCCTGGAGTGAATCTGGGAGGGCGGGTAATCAGCCCCAGCATTTT. This translates into CAWSESGRAGNQPQHF.

Ten or more counts support this clonotype. The V call is TRBV12-3 or TRBV12-4, the J call TRBJ1-1, with a tentative D call TRBD1 (6 bases). The CDR3 is 14 amino acids. Trimming shortened V by 6 bases and J by 1 base, and 12 bases separated the two germline ends. DNA for the CDR3: TGTGCCAGCAGCATCGGGACAACGAACACTGAAGCTTTCTTT. This gives the protein CASSIGTTNTEAFF.

This clonotype came up many times. V is TRBV7-6 and J is TRBJ1-1, with TRBD1 matching over 7 bases. J gave up 0 bases and V 4 bases, and 5 bases lay outside the gene matches. CDR3 length: 15 amino acids. Germline lookup yields CDR1 SGHVS and CDR2 FNYEAQ. In DNA form, the CDR3 reads TGTGCCAGCAGCTCCAGACAGGGTATGAACACTGAAGCTTTCTTT. This sequence encodes CASSSRQGMNTEAFF.

There are many counts of this clonotype. The chain combines TRBV7-2 with TRBJ2-5; 8 bases are shared with TRBD1. CDR1 is SGHTA, CDR2 FQGNSA, per germline. The CDR3 spans 16 residues. The trim removed 1 base at V and 2 bases at J, leaving 6 bases unmatched. This chain's CDR3 is CASSLGGRGQQETQYF. In DNA, the CDR3 is TGTGCCAGCAGCTTAGGGGGCAGGGGGCAGCAAGAGACCCAGTACTTC.

This clonotype was recorded many times. The V and J genes are TRBV6-5 and TRBJ2-3; D perhaps matches TRBD2 (6 bases). The CDR3 extends over 14 amino acids. CDR1 is MNHEY, CDR2 SVGAGI, per germline. The V end was cut by 6 bases, the J end by 6 bases, with 16 bases between. As DNA, the CDR3 is TGTGCCAGCAGGTCCCCGGGGGTTGTGGATACGCAGTATTTT. Protein sequence: CASRSPGVVDTQYF.

This clonotype is medium-sized by share. The chain uses TRBV10-3 and TRBJ2-7; D possibly corresponds to TRBD2 (6 bases). The CDR3 has 15 amino acids. Trimming took 3 bases from V and 3 from J, leaving 15 bases between them. Germline-derived CDR1 and CDR2 are ENHRY and SYGVKD. CDR3 bases: TGTGCCATCAGTGACCCGGGACTTCCTAACTACGAGCAGTACTTC. Residues: CAISDPGLPNYEQYF.

In this sample, this clonotype turned up many times. V is TRBV15 and J is TRBJ1-1; the D is unclear. The CDR3 has 13 residues. Germline V lookup: CDR1 LNHNV, CDR2 YYDKDF (reference sequence). V was trimmed by 1 base and J by 3 bases, leaving 6 bases between them. CDR3: CATSRGADTEAFF. CDR3 nucleotide sequence: TGTGCCACCAGCAGAGGGGCCGACACTGAAGCTTTCTTT. Filled out from reference TRBV15 and TRBJ1-1, the complete variable domain reads DAMVIQNPRYQVTQFGKPVTLSCSQTLNHNVMYWYQQKSSQAPKLLFHYYDKDFNNEADTPDNFQSRRPNTSFCFLDIRSPGLGDTAMYLCATSRGADTEAFFGQGTRLTVV.

There are a few counts of this clonotype. The CDR3 nucleotides read TGTGCCAGCAGCCAAGGGACAGCTCCCTCCTTCTACGAGCAGTACTTC. Its protein is CASSQGTAPSFYEQYF. The chain combines TRBV5-6 with TRBJ2-7; 7 bases are shared with TRBD1. CDR3 length equals 16 residues. From germline, CDR1 is SGHDT and CDR2 YYEEEE. The ends lost 4 bases at V and 3 bases at J; junction bases unmatched: 13.

This clonotype was observed at least ten times. The chain has TRBV9 and TRBJ2-3; a possible D gene is TRBD1 (6 bases). The CDR3 is 16 residues long. The V end lost 3 bases, the J end lost 0 bases, and 14 bases lay between the germline ends. From germline, CDR1 is SGDLS and CDR2 YYNGEE. CDR3 coding DNA: TGTGCCAGCAGCGAGGGGGTTATCACTAGCACAGATACGCAGTATTTT. It translates to CASSEGVITSTDTQYF.

The chain employs TRBV12-5 and TRBJ1-3; D possibly corresponds to TRBD1 (5 bases). The CDR3 spans 16 residues. With 2 bases removed from V and 0 bases from J, the gap between germline ends came to 11 bases. CDR1 LGHNT and CDR2 FRNRAP come from the germline V gene. CDR3 loop: CASGLSLTASGNTIYF. Here the CDR3 DNA reads TGTGCTAGTGGTTTGTCCCTGACAGCCTCTGGAAACACCATATATTTT.

This clonotype was observed at least ten times. The V and J genes are TRBV20-1 and TRBJ2-5; TRBD2 is a possible D gene (6 bases). V shed 5 bases and J shed 1 base, with 17 bases lying between them. The CDR3 extends over 15 amino acids. Germline-derived CDR1 and CDR2 are DFQATT and SNEGSKA (reference sequence). CDR3 region: CSAPIWLASQETQYF. CDR3 in DNA: TGCAGTGCTCCTATCTGGCTAGCGTCCCAAGAGACCCAGTACTTC.

This clonotype was counted ten times or more. The rearrangement uses TRBV7-6 and TRBJ1-6; D possibly corresponds to TRBD1 (6 bases). Trimming stripped 5 bases from V and 7 bases from J, with 12 bases between. CDR1 and CDR2 from the germline V gene are SGHVS and FNYEAQ. The CDR3 contains 14 residues. CDR3 region: CASSPGQLNSPLHF. The DNA of the CDR3 is TGTGCCAGCAGCCCTGGACAGCTAAATTCACCCCTCCACTTT.

The chain combines TRBV12-3 or TRBV12-4 with TRBJ1-5, with a tentative D call TRBD1 (6 bases). V was cut by 2 bases and J by 2 bases, with 16 bases left in between. The CDR3 loop spans 17 amino acids. CDR3 region: CASSLYPGDRGNQPQHF. DNA for the CDR3: TGTGCCAGCAGTTTATATCCAGGGGATAGGGGCAATCAGCCCCAGCATTTT.

The J gene is TRBJ1-1, the V gene TRBV18; D ambiguous. The CDR3 is made up of 15 amino acids. Germline V gene sequence: CDR1 KGHSH, CDR2 LQKENI. The ends were cut back, 3 bases at V and 8 bases at J, with 19 bases in the middle. CDR3: CASSPRSGRTPEAFF. The CDR3 DNA reads TGTGCCAGCTCACCGCGATCCGGGCGGACTCCCGAAGCTTTCTTT.

This chain connects TRBV12-3 or TRBV12-4 to TRBJ2-3; possible D gene TRBD1, 6 bases. Deletions cut 6 bases from V and 1 base from J, with 11 bases between. The CDR3 is made up of 14 amino acids. The CDR3 protein is CASRPDRRTDTQYF. CDR3 nucleotides: TGTGCCAGCAGACCAGACAGGCGCACAGATACGCAGTATTTT.

This clonotype was found many times. The chain links TRBV7-9 to TRBJ2-7; 8 nucleotides agree with TRBD1. The CDR3 loop spans 14 amino acids. Germline CDR1 reads SEHNR; CDR2 reads FQNEAQ (reference sequence). The ends lost 1 base at V and 3 bases at J; junction bases unmatched: 2. The CDR3 nucleotides read TGTGCCAGCAGCTTAGGGACAGGGAGCTACGAGCAGTACTTC. It yields the protein CASSLGTGSYEQYF.

V and J are TRBV5-1 and TRBJ2-3, with D possibly TRBD1 on 6 matching bases. The V gene's germline CDR1 is SGHRS and CDR2 YFSETQ. This CDR3 contains 16 residues. V was cut by 1 base and J by 2 bases, with 14 bases left in between. This CDR3 is CASSLNRASSTDTQYF. CDR3 in DNA: TGCGCCAGCAGCTTGAACAGGGCTAGCTCCACAGATACGCAGTATTTT.

This clonotype was observed a few times. This chain links TRBV7-2 with TRBJ2-1; D might be TRBD1 or TRBD2, each matching 5 bases. Trimming stripped 3 bases from V and 11 bases from J, with 8 bases between. This CDR3 region has 11 residues. Germline CDR1 is SGHTA and CDR2 is FQGNSA. The CDR3 bases are TGTGCCAGCAGCTTGGGGGACCAGCAGTTCTTC. Residues: CASSLGDQQFF.

The table lists this clonotype with many counts. This rearrangement joins TRBV7-2 to TRBJ2-5, with D maybe TRBD1 (6 bases). Trimming took off 0 bases at V and 1 base at J, with 9 bases between the two ends. The germline V gene has CDR1 SGHTA and CDR2 FQGNSA. The CDR3 totals 15 residues. Here the CDR3 reads CASSLAGAFQETQYF. CDR3 nucleotide sequence: TGTGCCAGCAGCTTAGCGGGGGCCTTCCAAGAGACCCAGTACTTC.

This chain uses TRBV6-2 or TRBV6-3 with TRBJ2-3, with TRBD2 matching 8 bases. The CDR3 sequence is 16 residues long. Trimming removed 7 bases from V and 2 bases from J; junction bases left unmatched: 11. Germline CDR1 is MNHEY and CDR2 is SVGEGT. The chain's CDR3 is CASNRGTAGVTDTQYF. Here the CDR3 DNA reads TGTGCCAGCAATCGGGGTACAGCGGGGGTCACAGATACGCAGTATTTT.

With respect to this clonotype: Germline is not matched at one junction end, which may reflect a read error. The CDR3 region is CASSIQNTWELFF. DNA for the CDR3: TGCGCCAGCAGCATACAGAACACCTGGGAGCTGTTTTTT. The chain combines TRBV5-1 with TRBJ2-2; D is unresolved. The CDR3 is made up of 13 amino acids. The germline V gene encodes CDR1 SGHRS and CDR2 YFSETQ.